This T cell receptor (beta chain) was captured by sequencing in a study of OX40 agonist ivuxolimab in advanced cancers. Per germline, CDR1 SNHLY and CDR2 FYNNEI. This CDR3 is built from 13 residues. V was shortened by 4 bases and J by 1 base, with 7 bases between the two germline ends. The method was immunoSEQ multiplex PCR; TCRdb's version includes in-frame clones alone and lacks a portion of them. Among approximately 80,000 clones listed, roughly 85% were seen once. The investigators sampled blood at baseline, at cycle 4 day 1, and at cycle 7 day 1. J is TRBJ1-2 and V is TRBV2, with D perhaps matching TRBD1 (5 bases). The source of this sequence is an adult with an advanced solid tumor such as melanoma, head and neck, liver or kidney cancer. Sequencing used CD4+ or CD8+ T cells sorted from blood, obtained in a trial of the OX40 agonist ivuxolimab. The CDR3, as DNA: TGTGCCAGCAGTGGAGACAGTAACTATGGCTACACCTTC. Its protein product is CASSGDSNYGYTF.